The rows below give T cell receptor beta chains drawn from one sample of a study of blood T cells in healthy people across ages. MiXCR was run by TCRdb on the 5' RACE reads, yielding one entry per CDR3 protein. The repertoire holds approximately 820,000 distinct CDR3 sequences, with under 45% as singletons. Sequenced material: blood. The receptor source for this set is a man aged 60 to 75 in good health. The CDR3 runs from the conserved cysteine through the conserved F or W. D genes are given only for firm matches. Rows may omit the clone size; those that give it use once, few, many or a size class.

TRBV5-1	.	TRBD2	TRBJ2-3	TGCGCCAGCAGCATAGGACTAGGCCTTAGCACAGATACGCAGTATTTT	CASSIGLGLSTDTQYF
TRBV7-2	.	TRBD1	TRBJ2-7	TGTGCCAGCAGCTCCGCAGGGGGCTGGGAGCAGTACTTC	CASSSAGGWEQYF
TRBV29-1	few	TRBD1	TRBJ2-2	TGCAGCGTCCTCGACCCGGGACAGGGTGTAAACACCGGGGAGCTGTTTTTT	CSVLDPGQGVNTGELFF
TRBV10-3	few	.	TRBJ1-6	TGTGCCATCAGCCCGGACCGGGCACCCCTCCACTTT	CAISPDRAPLHF
TRBV2	.	.	TRBJ2-3	TGTGCCAGCAATTCGCGGGTGTCTAGCACAGATACGCAGTATTTT	CASNSRVSSTDTQYF
TRBV5-1	.	TRBD2	TRBJ2-5	TGCGCCAGCAGCTACGGGGGGAGCGTTCAAGAGACCCAGTACTTC	CASSYGGSVQETQYF
TRBV7-8	.	TRBD1	TRBJ2-1	TGTGCCAGCAGCTCTGTTGGACAGGGACCGGATGAGCAGTTCTTC	CASSSVGQGPDEQFF
TRBV7-2	few	.	TRBJ1-1	TGTGCCAGCAGCGCCGACAAGCACACTGAAGCTTTCTTT	CASSADKHTEAFF
TRBV2	.	TRBD1	TRBJ2-1	TGTGCCAGCACTCGGGACAGGGGAGGCTACAGTGAGCAGTTCTTC	CASTRDRGGYSEQFF
TRBV7-9	few	.	TRBJ2-1	TGTGCCAGCAGCTTAGCGGGGGGGCGTTCCTACAATGAGCAGTTCTTC	CASSLAGGRSYNEQFF
TRBV4-3	few	.	TRBJ1-6	TGCGCCAGCAGCCAAGATCTTGTGGAAAGCTCCTATAATTCACCCCTCCACTTT	CASSQDLVESSYNSPLHF
TRBV10-3	few	TRBD1	TRBJ1-5	TGTGCCACCCTGGACAGGGATAGCAATCAGCCCCAGCATTTT	CATLDRDSNQPQHF
TRBV25-1	few	.	TRBJ2-6	TGTGCCAGCAGGCCCCCAAGCTCTGGGGCCAACGTCCTGACTTTC	CASRPPSSGANVLTF
TRBV9	.	.	TRBJ2-3	TGTGCCAGCAGCGTAGAGTGGGGGGGGGACACCACAGATACGCAGTATTTT	CASSVEWGGDTTDTQYF
TRBV6-5	.	.	TRBJ1-2	TGTGCCAGCAGCTCCCCGGGGACAAACTATGGCTACACCTTC	CASSSPGTNYGYTF
TRBV11-1	few	.	TRBJ2-7	TGTGCCAGCAGCTTAGCGCAGAGCTACGAGCAGTACTTC	CASSLAQSYEQYF
TRBV7-2	.	TRBD1	TRBJ1-1	TGTGCCAGCAGCTTCGCAAGGACAGGGGACACTGAAGCTTTCTTT	CASSFARTGDTEAFF
TRBV5-5	few	TRBD1	TRBJ2-7	TGTGCCAGCAGCCCCCGGACCGGGACAGGCTACGAGCAGTACTTC	CASSPRTGTGYEQYF
TRBV19	once	.	TRBJ2-3	TGTGCCAGTAGTATAGCTGGGAGGCCCACAGATACGCAGTATTTT	CASSIAGRPTDTQYF
TRBV28	.	TRBD1	TRBJ2-7	TGTGCCAGCAGTTCTCTTCGACAGGGGCCCTCCTACGAGCAGTACTTC	CASSSLRQGPSYEQYF
TRBV7-9	.	.	TRBJ2-5	TGTGCCAGCAGCGTAGCGAACAGGGAGACCCAGTACTTC	CASSVANRETQYF
TRBV11-2	.	TRBD1	TRBJ1-1	TGTGCCAGCAGCTTATTTCGGACAGGACAAAACACTGAAGCTTTCTTT	CASSLFRTGQNTEAFF
TRBV2	.	.	TRBJ2-7	TGTGCCAGCATTGAAAAGGGGGGGCCCTACAATGAGCAGTACTTC	CASIEKGGPYNEQYF
TRBV2	once	.	TRBJ1-2	TGTGCCAGCAGTGCGGGCTGGTACTATGGCTACACCTTC	CASSAGWYYGYTF
TRBV6-5	many	.	TRBJ1-2	TGTGCCAGCAGTTACTTACCTACAGGGAAGTATGGCTACACCTTC	CASSYLPTGKYGYTF
TRBV11-2	few	TRBD1	TRBJ2-7	TGTGCCAGCAGCCCCCGAAGCTCCGGGACAGGGGGTGGCGAGCAGTACTTC	CASSPRSSGTGGGEQYF
TRBV15	.	.	TRBJ1-2	TGTGCCACCAGCAGAGATCAGGGCTCCTGGGGCTACACCTTC	CATSRDQGSWGYTF